This section outlines one T cell receptor beta chain sequence together with its context. This specimen comes from a study of shared T cell receptors in the human thymus. V dropped 1 base and J dropped 2 bases, with 19 bases sitting between them. The CDR3 length is 18 residues. CDR1 is MDHEN, CDR2 SYDVKM, per germline. Sequencing used immunoSEQ multiplex PCR; TCRdb keeps in-frame clones, though not all of them. In the table there are about 380,000 clones, roughly 94% of which are singletons. The material sequenced was thymocytes. The genes are TRBV28 and TRBJ2-3; D may correspond to TRBD1 or TRBD2 (5 bases each). The TCR comes from a human donor. Written as DNA, the CDR3 is TGTGCCAGCAGTTTATCGGGACCTATAATCTGGGTCACAGATACGCAGTATTTT. It translates to CASSLSGPIIWVTDTQYF.